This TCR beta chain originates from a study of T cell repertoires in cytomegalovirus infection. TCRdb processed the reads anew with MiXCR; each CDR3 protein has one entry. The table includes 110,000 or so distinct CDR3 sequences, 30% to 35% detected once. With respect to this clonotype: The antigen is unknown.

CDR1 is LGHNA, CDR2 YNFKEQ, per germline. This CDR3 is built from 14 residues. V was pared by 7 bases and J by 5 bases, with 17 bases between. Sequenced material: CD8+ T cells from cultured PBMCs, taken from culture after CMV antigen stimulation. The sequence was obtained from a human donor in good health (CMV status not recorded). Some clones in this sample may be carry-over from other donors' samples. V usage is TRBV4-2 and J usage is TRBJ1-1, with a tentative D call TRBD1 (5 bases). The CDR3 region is CASNSVTGRTEAFF. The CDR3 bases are TGTGCCAGCAACTCCGTAACAGGAAGAACTGAAGCTTTCTTT.